This T cell receptor beta chain comes out of a study of blood T cell repertoires in COVID-19. Study summary: Researchers got acute and convalescent COVID-19 samples from the United States, Italy and Spain. PBMCs, B-cell-depleted T cells, or T cells were the source of the cDNA or gDNA that made up the material.

In the authors' methods: Estimation of nucleated cell counts was performed using reference gene primer amplification. Libraries were prepared by immunoSEQ multiplex PCR; TCRdb keeps only in-frame clonotypes and omits some of them. That table is the source of V, J and clone size, and D and trimming were worked out from the DNA. The table records a few hundred thousand clones, about 82% of them present only once. This sequence was found in a woman aged 45 to 65 with active or convalescent COVID-19. Specimen: peripheral blood.

The chain's CDR3 is CASSLMGGSLAETQYF. CDR3 coding DNA: TGTGCCAGCAGCTTAATGGGCGGGAGTTTGGCCGAGACCCAGTACTTC. V gene TRBV7-3 combines with J gene TRBJ2-5; 7 bases match TRBD2. Per germline, CDR1 SGHTA and CDR2 FQGTGA. The V gene end was trimmed by 1 base and the J gene end by 5 bases; junction bases not matched to a gene: 10. CDR3 size: 16 residues.